This T cell receptor beta chain was documented in a study of graft-versus-host responses after intestinal transplantation. Study-wide context: All recipients were given anti-thymocyte globulin induction, and tacrolimus and steroids were then administered for 2 to 4 years. Regarding the study as a whole: Subjects displaying graft-donor T cell macrochimerism possessed elevated graft-versus-host to host-versus-graft clonal ratios inside allografts. Analysis identified GvH clones in recipient marrow, with some appearing first in ileum or blood. Early post-transplant declines in HvG were associated with peak levels of circulating GvH clones.

Points on this clone: The target antigen is unknown.

In germline, CDR1 is MNHNS, CDR2 SASEGT. V lost 4 bases to trimming and J lost 6 bases, with 12 bases between them. This CDR3 is 14 amino acids long. TCRdb's copy holds only in-frame clones and misses some; the assay was immunoSEQ multiplex PCR. The sample has 90,000 to 130,000 clones, 85% to 95% seen once; the top ten hold 1% to 1.5%. The receptor comes from a human donor who was the organ donor for an intestinal transplant. Source: unstimulated CD8+ T cells sorted from spleen or lymph node cells, taken before transplant. The V and J genes are TRBV6-1 and TRBJ2-2; a possible D gene is TRBD2 (7 bases). CDR3 protein: CASSVGGGAGELFF. DNA of the CDR3: TGTGCCAGCAGTGTAGGGGGGGGCGCCGGGGAGCTGTTTTTT.